The present TCR beta chain was sequenced within a study of blood T cell repertoires in COVID-19. V lost 2 bases, J lost 7 bases, and 14 bases lay in between. There are 14 residues in the CDR3. Germline CDR1 GTSNPN, CDR2 SVGIG (reference sequence). Clones were sequenced by immunoSEQ multiplex PCR, and TCRdb holds only the in-frame ones, with some missing. The sample includes 250,000 to 300,000 clones, 90% of them seen just once. The sequenced sample was PBMCs or T cells enriched from blood (not recorded which). This clonotype was obtained from a woman aged 25-40 years who had recovered from COVID-19. The rearrangement links TRBV30 to TRBJ1-4, with D perhaps TRBD1 (5 bases). CDR3 in amino acids: CAWSLEGSSEKLFF. In nucleotides, the CDR3 is TGTGCCTGGAGTTTGGAGGGGAGTAGTGAAAAACTGTTTTTT.